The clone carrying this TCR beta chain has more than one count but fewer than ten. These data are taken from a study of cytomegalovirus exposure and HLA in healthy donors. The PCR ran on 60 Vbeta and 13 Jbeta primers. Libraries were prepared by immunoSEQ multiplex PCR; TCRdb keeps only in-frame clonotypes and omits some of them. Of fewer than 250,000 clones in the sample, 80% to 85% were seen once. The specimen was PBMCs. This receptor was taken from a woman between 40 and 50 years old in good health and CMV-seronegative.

CDR3 sequence reads: CASSQLDNEQYF. The CDR3 DNA is TGCGCCAGCAGCCAGCTCGACAACGAGCAGTACTTC. V gene TRBV4-1 combines with J gene TRBJ2-7; D call uncertain. The CDR3 runs 12 residues. The germline gives CDR1 MGHRA, CDR2 YSYEKL. V was shortened by 3 bases and J by 5 bases, with 8 bases between the two germline ends.